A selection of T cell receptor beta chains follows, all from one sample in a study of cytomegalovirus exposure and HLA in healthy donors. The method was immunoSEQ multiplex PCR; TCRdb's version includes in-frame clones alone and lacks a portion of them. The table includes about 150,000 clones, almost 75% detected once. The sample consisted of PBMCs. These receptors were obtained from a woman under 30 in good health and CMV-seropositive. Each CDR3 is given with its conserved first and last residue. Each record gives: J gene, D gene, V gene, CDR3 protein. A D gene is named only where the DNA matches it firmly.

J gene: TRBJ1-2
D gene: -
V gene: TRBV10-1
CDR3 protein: CASSDTGGKLRYTF

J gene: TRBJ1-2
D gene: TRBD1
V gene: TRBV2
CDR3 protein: CASRTGMANYGYTF

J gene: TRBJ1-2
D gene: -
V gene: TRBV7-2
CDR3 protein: CASSSGTGVYGYTF

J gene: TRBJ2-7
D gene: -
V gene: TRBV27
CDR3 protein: CASSSPGNSRYEQYF

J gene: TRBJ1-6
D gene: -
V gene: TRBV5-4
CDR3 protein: CASSLAAGGGATAPLHF

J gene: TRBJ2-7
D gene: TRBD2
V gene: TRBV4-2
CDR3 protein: CASSQAPLAGVVEQYF

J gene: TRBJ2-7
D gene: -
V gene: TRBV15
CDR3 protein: CATSRDRDWATYF

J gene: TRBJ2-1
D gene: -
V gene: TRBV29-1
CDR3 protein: CSWAVEGSSYNEQFF

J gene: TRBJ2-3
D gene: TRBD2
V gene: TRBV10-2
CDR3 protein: CASSESTSGVSPQYF

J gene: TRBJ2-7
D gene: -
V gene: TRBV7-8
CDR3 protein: CASRKAGSDAYEQYF

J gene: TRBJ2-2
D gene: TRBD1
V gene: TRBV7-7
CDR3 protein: CASSRDRGGTGELFF

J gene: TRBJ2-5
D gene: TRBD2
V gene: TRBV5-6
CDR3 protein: CASRTSGGAQETQYF

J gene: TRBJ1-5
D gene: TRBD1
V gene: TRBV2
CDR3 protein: CASTGQGAGGNQPQHF

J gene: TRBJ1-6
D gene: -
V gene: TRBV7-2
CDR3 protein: CASSPTVDNSPLHF

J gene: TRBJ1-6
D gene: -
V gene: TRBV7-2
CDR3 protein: CASSLAGDNSPLHF

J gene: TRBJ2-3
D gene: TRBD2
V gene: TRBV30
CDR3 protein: CAGSSGGARADTQYF

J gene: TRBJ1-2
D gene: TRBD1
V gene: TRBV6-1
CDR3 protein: CANSPRQGEGYTF

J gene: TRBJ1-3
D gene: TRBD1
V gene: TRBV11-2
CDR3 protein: CASSPSDRVAGNTIYF

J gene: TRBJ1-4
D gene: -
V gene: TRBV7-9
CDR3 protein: CANSLSLQGLDDEKLFF

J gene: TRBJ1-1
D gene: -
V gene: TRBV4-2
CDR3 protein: CASSQDRGGGNTEAFF

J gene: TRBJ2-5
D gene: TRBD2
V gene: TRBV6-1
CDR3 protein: CASSEGLAVPGRETQYF

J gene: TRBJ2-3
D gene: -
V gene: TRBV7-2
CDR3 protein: CASSVGVTGSDTQYF

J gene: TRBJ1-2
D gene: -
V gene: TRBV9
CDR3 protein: CASGRRGGEYGYTF

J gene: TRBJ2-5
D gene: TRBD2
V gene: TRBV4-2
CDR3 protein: CASSLNPSGGQETQYF

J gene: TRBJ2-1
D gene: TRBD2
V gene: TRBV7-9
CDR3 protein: CSSSFKRGGFRNEQFF

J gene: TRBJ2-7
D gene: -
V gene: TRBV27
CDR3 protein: CASSPDTNSYEQYF

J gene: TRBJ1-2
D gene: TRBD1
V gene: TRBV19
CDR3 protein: CASSLTGGSLYGYTF

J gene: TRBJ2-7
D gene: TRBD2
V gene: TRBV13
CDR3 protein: CASSLGRGGLGEQYF

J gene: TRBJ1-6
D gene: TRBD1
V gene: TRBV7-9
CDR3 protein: CASRRDSYNSPLHF

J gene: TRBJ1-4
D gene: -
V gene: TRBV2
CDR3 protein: CASSEGQGMINEKLFF

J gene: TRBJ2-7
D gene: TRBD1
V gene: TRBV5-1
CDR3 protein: CASSQTGQGTYEQYF

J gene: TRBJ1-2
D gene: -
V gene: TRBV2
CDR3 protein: CASSERRGNGYTF

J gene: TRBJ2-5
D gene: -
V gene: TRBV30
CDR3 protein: CAWSRGVWETQYF

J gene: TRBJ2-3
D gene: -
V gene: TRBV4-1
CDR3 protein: CASSSQGTQYF

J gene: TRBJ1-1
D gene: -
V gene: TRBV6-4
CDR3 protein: CALGSLFSEAFF

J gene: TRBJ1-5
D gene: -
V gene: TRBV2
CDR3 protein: CASSEGRGGNQPQHF

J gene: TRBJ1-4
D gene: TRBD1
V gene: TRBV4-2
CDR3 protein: CASSQGLQGAANEKLFF

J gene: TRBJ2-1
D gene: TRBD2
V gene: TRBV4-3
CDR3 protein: CASSQYPSWRGEYNEQFF

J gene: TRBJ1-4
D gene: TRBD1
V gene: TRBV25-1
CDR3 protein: CASSETGVGEKLFF

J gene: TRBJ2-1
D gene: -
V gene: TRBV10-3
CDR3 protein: CATDRDLAGNEQFF

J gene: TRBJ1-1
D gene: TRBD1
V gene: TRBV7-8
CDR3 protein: CASSSLGDRGSEAFF

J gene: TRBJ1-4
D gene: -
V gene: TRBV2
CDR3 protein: CASNNRATNEKLFF

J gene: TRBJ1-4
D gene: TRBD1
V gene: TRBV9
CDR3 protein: CASSPWDSLNEKLFF

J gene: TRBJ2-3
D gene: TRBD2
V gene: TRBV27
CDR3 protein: CASSLTGGMADTQYF

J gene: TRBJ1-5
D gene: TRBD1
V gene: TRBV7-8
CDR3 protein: CASSKTGDSNQPQHF

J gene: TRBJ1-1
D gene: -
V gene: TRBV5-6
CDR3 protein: CASSLVKREAFF

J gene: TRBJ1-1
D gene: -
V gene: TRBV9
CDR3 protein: CASSVGGEMNTEAFF

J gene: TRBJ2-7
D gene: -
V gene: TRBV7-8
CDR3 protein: CASSLAPGQGSTFYEQYF

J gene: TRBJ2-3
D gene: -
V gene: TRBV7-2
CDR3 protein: CASSPQVADTQYF

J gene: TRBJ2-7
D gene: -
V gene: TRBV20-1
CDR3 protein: CSAIGSYEQYF

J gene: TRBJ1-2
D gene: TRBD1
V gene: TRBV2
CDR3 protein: CASSPRTGGYGYTF

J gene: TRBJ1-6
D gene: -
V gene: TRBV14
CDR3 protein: CASSQAAGRSPLHF

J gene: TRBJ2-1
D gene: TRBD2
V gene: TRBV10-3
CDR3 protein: CAISPSRGGGDEQFF

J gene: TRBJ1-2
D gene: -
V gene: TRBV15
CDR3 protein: CATSREGLGGYTF

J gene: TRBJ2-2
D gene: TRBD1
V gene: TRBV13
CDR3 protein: CASSSETGGLNTGELFF